The clone carrying this T cell receptor beta chain was seen repeatedly, ten times or more. Its matching antigen is unknown. The data belong to a study of T cells in Graves' hyperthyroidism and ophthalmopathy. The germline gives CDR1 SGHTA, CDR2 FQGNSA. V gave up 4 bases and J gave up 6 bases; unmatched junction bases: 7. This CDR3 has 16 residues. Patients aged 18 to 65 had newly diagnosed hyperthyroidism that had lasted under 2 months. Diagnostic decisions used clinical symptoms, serum thyroxine and TRAb, thyroid ultrasound and orbital computed tomography. Amplified regions were TCR beta CDR3 sequences from RNA transcripts. TCR CDR3 underwent first-round RT-PCR with the HTBI primer set. TCRdb recomputed calls from the multiplex PCR reads with MiXCR, one row per CDR3 protein. The table has approximately 420,000 distinct CDR3 sequences, more than 13% seen once. Broader study findings: Expanded thyroid clonotypes (above 0.001) were mostly also found in blood.

The sequenced sample consisted of blood. The TCR originated in a woman younger than 45 with Graves' hyperthyroidism. The rearrangement uses TRBV7-2 and TRBJ2-3, with 13 nucleotides matching TRBD2. The CDR3 sequence: CASSSGLAGDVDTQYF. The CDR3 bases are TGTGCCAGCAGCTCCGGACTAGCGGGAGATGTGGATACGCAGTATTTT.